These 30 T cell receptor beta chains came from one sample sequenced in a study of cytomegalovirus exposure and HLA in healthy donors. PCR employed 60 Vbeta and 13 Jbeta primers. Using immunoSEQ multiplex PCR, the repertoire was profiled, and TCRdb retains in-frame clones only, with some absent. The data show tens of thousands of clones, with 65% to 80% seen just once and around 10% held by the top ten. The source material was PBMCs. The receptor source for this set is a male donor in good health and CMV-seropositive.

This sequence joins TRBV27 and TRBJ2-7; TRBD2 matches 10 bases. The ends lost 2 bases at V and 3 bases at J; junction bases unmatched: 4. CDR1 is MNHEY, CDR2 SMNVEV, per germline (reference sequence). The CDR3 loop spans 15 amino acids. The CDR3 DNA sequence: TGTGCCAGCAGTTTAGGAGCGGGAGGGATCTACGAGCAGTACTTC. It is translated as CASSLGAGGIYEQYF.

The gene calls are TRBV18 and TRBJ2-5, with TRBD1 matching 8 bases. The ends lost 4 bases at V and 4 bases at J; junction bases unmatched: 2. The CDR3 consists of 13 residues. CDR1 and CDR2 from the germline V gene are KGHSH and LQKENI. In nucleotides, the CDR3 is TGTGCCAGCTCACGACAGGGGCCAGAGACCCAGTACTTC. Its translation is CASSRQGPETQYF. The full variable domain, in which reference TRBV18 and TRBJ2-5 provide the parts outside the CDR3, is NAGVMQNPRHLVRRRGQEARLRCSPMKGHSHVYWYRQLPEEGLKFMVYLQKENIIDESGMPKERFSAEFPKEGPSILRIQQVVRGDSAAYFCASSRQGPETQYFGPGTRLLVL.

The CDR3 sequence is CATSRDSLGETQYF. CDR3 coding DNA: TGTGCCACCAGCAGAGATTCCCTCGGGGAGACCCAGTACTTC. The rearrangement joins TRBV15 to TRBJ2-5; D uncertain. The length of the CDR3 is 14 residues. Germline V gene data show CDR1 as LNHNV and CDR2 as YYDKDF (reference sequence). Between the trimmed V and J ends, which lost 0 bases and 5 bases, there was a span of 10 bases.

CDR3 sequence reads: CAWSIGVNTEAFF. DNA for the CDR3: TGTGCCTGGAGTATAGGGGTGAACACTGAAGCTTTCTTT. V gene TRBV30 combines with J gene TRBJ1-1; the D gene is possibly TRBD1 (5 bases). V was pared by 2 bases and J by 0 bases, with 7 bases between. This CDR3 spans 13 amino acids. Germline assignment: CDR1 GTSNPN and CDR2 SVGIG (reference sequence).

This clone was seen only a few times. The chain links TRBV14 to TRBJ1-6; D gene uncertain. The germline V and J ends were trimmed by 0 bases and 4 bases, with 16 bases remaining between them. The CDR3 is made up of 18 amino acids. Germline assignment: CDR1 SGHDN and CDR2 FVKESK. DNA for the CDR3: TGTGCCAGCAGCCAAGATCCCAGGCGACCCTCTTATAATTCACCCCTCCACTTT. Protein product: CASSQDPRRPSYNSPLHF.

This chain links TRBV5-1 with TRBJ2-3, with no clear D. Trimming shortened V by 1 base and J by 4 bases, and 4 bases separated the two germline ends. CDR1 is SGHRS, CDR2 YFSETQ, per germline. The CDR3 is made up of 12 amino acids. The CDR3 DNA reads as TGCGCCAGCAGCTTGCAGTCAGATACGCAGTATTTT. As protein: CASSLQSDTQYF.

The chain uses TRBV7-3 and TRBJ2-6, with D tentatively TRBD1 (6 bases). The germline gives CDR1 SGHTA, CDR2 FQGTGA. V dropped 0 bases and J dropped 4 bases, with 19 bases sitting between them. The CDR3 totals 19 residues. CDR3 sequence reads: CASSLTSPPRGSGANVLTF. In nucleotides, the CDR3 is TGTGCCAGCAGCTTAACGTCCCCCCCCAGGGGATCAGGGGCCAACGTCCTGACTTTC.

This chain connects TRBV27 to TRBJ1-2, with a weak D call TRBD1 (5 bases). Per the germline V gene, CDR1 is MNHEY and CDR2 is SMNVEV (reference sequence). V gave up 6 bases and J gave up 5 bases, with 19 bases separating them. The CDR3 is made up of 15 amino acids. This CDR3 is CASSPRQGIGYGYTF. The CDR3 DNA reads as TGTGCCAGCAGCCCCAGGCAGGGAATTGGGTATGGCTACACCTTC.

The J gene is TRBJ1-5, the V gene TRBV6-1; D call uncertain. Trimming took off 7 bases at V and 9 bases at J, with 22 bases between the two ends. The CDR3 spans 15 residues. Germline V gene data show CDR1 as MNHNS and CDR2 as SASEGT. The CDR3 reads CASTPPSGNYRPQHF. DNA of the CDR3: TGTGCCAGCACCCCCCCGTCCGGGAACTATCGGCCCCAGCATTTT.

This sequence joins TRBV29-1 and TRBJ1-2, with D tentatively TRBD1 (6 bases). CDR1 and CDR2 (germline): SQVTM, ANQGSEA. The germline V and J ends were trimmed by 4 bases and 6 bases, with 18 bases remaining between them. The CDR3 contains 14 residues. CDR3 nucleotides: TGCAGCGTTGTACGGGGGGCCTTGGTGAATGGCTACACCTTC. Protein sequence: CSVVRGALVNGYTF. Combining the CDR3 with reference TRBV29-1 and TRBJ1-2 gives the whole variable domain SAVISQKPSRDICQRGTSLTIQCQVDSQVTMMFWYRQQPGQSLTLIATANQGSEATYESGFVIDKFPISRPNLTFSTLTVSNMSPEDSSIYLCSVVRGALVNGYTFGSGTRLTVV.

J is TRBJ1-2 and V is TRBV29-1; D is uncertain. CDR3 size: 12 residues. The V and J ends lost 5 bases and 2 bases respectively, with 9 bases between them. Germline-derived CDR1 and CDR2 are SQVTM and ANQGSEA. CDR3 loop: CSVWAANYGYTF. DNA of the CDR3: TGCAGCGTTTGGGCTGCGAACTATGGCTACACCTTC.

The chain couples TRBV7-6 to TRBJ2-5, with D tentatively TRBD1 (5 bases). Germline V gives CDR1 SGHVS, CDR2 FNYEAQ. The CDR3 is made up of 13 amino acids. V lost 3 bases, J lost 5 bases, and 10 bases lay in between. Here the CDR3 reads CASSFRVAETQYF. CDR3 nucleotide sequence: TGTGCCAGCAGCTTCAGGGTTGCGGAGACCCAGTACTTC.

The chain carries TRBV6-1 and TRBJ2-4, with 10 bases matching TRBD1. This CDR3 region has 21 residues. The V segment lost 2 bases and the J segment 3 bases; nucleotides outside the gene matches: 19. The V gene's germline CDR1 is MNHNS and CDR2 SASEGT. The CDR3 nucleotides read TGTGCCAGCAGTGAATTTTCGGTGGACAGGGGGACTTACAGAGGCAAAAACATTCAGTACTTC. Translated, it gives CASSEFSVDRGTYRGKNIQYF.

This clone has only a few counts. The chain has TRBV28 and TRBJ1-6; TRBD1 aligns across 7 bases. Trimming removed 6 bases from V and 10 bases from J; junction bases left unmatched: 9. Germline-derived CDR1 and CDR2 are MDHEN and SYDVKM. This CDR3 region has 14 residues. The CDR3 DNA reads as TGTGCCAGCAGCCAGACAGGGCTTTTGTCACCCCTCCACTTT. It is translated as CASSQTGLLSPLHF.

The rearrangement links TRBV30 to TRBJ1-6; D gene ambiguous. The CDR3 has 13 residues. The germline gives CDR1 GTSNPN, CDR2 SVGIG (reference sequence). The germline V and J ends were trimmed by 7 bases and 10 bases, with 17 bases remaining between them. The CDR3: CAFSSLAGSPLHF. DNA of the CDR3: TGTGCCTTTTCCTCCCTTGCGGGGTCACCCCTCCACTTT.

The chain couples TRBV19 to TRBJ1-5; D gene uncertain. This CDR3 is 14 amino acids long. Germline CDR1 LNHDA, CDR2 SQIVND (reference sequence). V shed 7 bases and J shed 2 bases, with 12 bases lying between them. In DNA form, the CDR3 reads TGTGCCAGTAATGAATTAGCGGGCAATCAGCCCCAGCATTTT. This gives the protein CASNELAGNQPQHF.

This clone was observed a handful of times. This chain connects TRBV4-3 to TRBJ2-7, with 7 bases fitting TRBD2. The CDR3 length is 15 residues. The V gene end was trimmed by 1 base and the J gene end by 3 bases; junction bases not matched to a gene: 6. Germline loops: CDR1 LGHNA, CDR2 YSLEER. CDR3 loop: CASSQGMASGYEQYF. DNA for the CDR3: TGCGCCAGCAGCCAAGGAATGGCTAGCGGCTACGAGCAGTACTTC.

V usage is TRBV7-9 and J usage is TRBJ2-5, with 8 nucleotides matching TRBD1. Trimming removed 5 bases from V and 5 bases from J; junction bases left unmatched: 7. The germline gives CDR1 SEHNR, CDR2 FQNEAQ (reference sequence). The CDR3 is made up of 14 amino acids. CDR3 sequence (DNA): TGTGCCAGCAGCCTACTCAGGGACAGGGAGACCCAGTACTTC. It yields the protein CASSLLRDRETQYF.

The chain carries TRBV7-2 and TRBJ2-7, with D possibly being TRBD1 (6 bases). CDR3 length: 14 amino acids. Germline lookup yields CDR1 SGHTA and CDR2 FQGNSA. Trimming stripped 5 bases from V and 0 bases from J, with 11 bases between. DNA for the CDR3: TGTGCCAGCAGCCTTACACAGGGCTCCTACGAGCAGTACTTC. Its protein product is CASSLTQGSYEQYF.

The chain joins TRBV19 to TRBJ2-3; TRBD2 matches at 7 bases. The CDR3 covers 14 residues. The V gene's germline CDR1 is LNHDA and CDR2 SQIVND (reference sequence). With 3 bases clipped from V and 7 bases from J, the junction kept 7 bases outside the gene matches. The CDR3 sequence is CASSMARTRNTQYF. The DNA for the CDR3 is TGTGCCAGTAGTATGGCCCGGACTAGAAATACGCAGTATTTT.

CDR3 in amino acids: CASGQGASTGELFF. In DNA, the CDR3 is TGTGCCAGCGGACAGGGGGCGAGCACCGGGGAGCTGTTTTTT. V gene TRBV6-6 combines with J gene TRBJ2-2; 11 nucleotides match TRBD1. The V gene end was trimmed by 8 bases and the J gene end by 4 bases; junction bases not matched to a gene: 3. The germline CDR1 and CDR2 sequences are MNHNY and SVGAGI (reference sequence). The CDR3 spans 14 residues.

The chain couples TRBV7-6 to TRBJ1-4; D gene unclear. Germline V gene sequence: CDR1 SGHVS, CDR2 FNYEAQ. V gave up 8 bases and J gave up 0 bases, with 7 bases separating them. The CDR3 totals 13 residues. The chain's CDR3 is CASSPATNEKLFF. DNA for the CDR3: TGTGCCAGCTCTCCCGCAACTAATGAAAAACTGTTTTTT. The complete variable domain, with remaining parts taken from reference TRBV7-6 and TRBJ1-4, reads GAGVSQSPRYKVTKRGQDVALRCDPISGHVSLYWYRQALGQGPEFLTYFNYEAQQDKSGLPNDRFSAERPEGSISTLTIQRTEQRDSAMYRCASSPATNEKLFFGSGTQLSVL.

For the CDR3, the DNA is TGTGCCAGCAGCTTGGCTTCCACAGACACCTATGGCTACACCTTC. It yields the protein CASSLASTDTYGYTF. V usage is TRBV7-9 and J usage is TRBJ1-2; D gene uncertain. This CDR3 is built from 15 residues. Germline V gene data show CDR1 as SEHNR and CDR2 as FQNEAQ (reference sequence). Trimming took 3 bases from V and 4 from J, leaving 15 bases between them.

This clone appeared once. This chain joins TRBV9 and TRBJ2-1; TRBD2 aligns across 10 bases. J was trimmed by 2 bases and V by 4 bases; bases with no gene match: 9. Germline CDR1 SGDLS, CDR2 YYNGEE. This CDR3 region has 17 residues. Here the CDR3 reads CASSTPPAGGPYNEQFF. In DNA, the CDR3 is TGTGCCAGCAGCACCCCCCCAGCGGGAGGGCCCTACAATGAGCAGTTCTTC.

The chain carries TRBV7-9 and TRBJ1-4, with D uncertain. This CDR3 has 12 residues. Germline V gene sequence: CDR1 SEHNR, CDR2 FQNEAQ (reference sequence). The germline V and J ends were trimmed by 5 bases and 7 bases, with 8 bases remaining between them. The CDR3 is CASSRAGEKLFF. Here the CDR3 DNA reads TGTGCCAGCAGCCGAGCGGGTGAAAAACTGTTTTTT. The full variable domain, rest sourced from reference TRBV7-9 and TRBJ1-4, is DTGVSQNPRHKITKRGQNVTFRCDPISEHNRLYWYRQTLGQGPEFLTYFQNEAQLEKSRLLSDRFSAERPKGSFSTLEIQRTEQGDSAMYLCASSRAGEKLFFGSGTQLSVL.

V is TRBV30 and J is TRBJ2-1; 7 nucleotides match TRBD1. The CDR3 spans 15 residues. V lost 3 bases and J lost 4; bases outside the gene matches: 9. Germline CDR1 GTSNPN, CDR2 SVGIG (reference sequence). The CDR3 DNA is TGTGCCTGGAGCTCCGGGACAGCCACTTACAATGAGCAGTTCTTC. Protein: CAWSSGTATYNEQFF.

The J gene is TRBJ1-2, the V gene TRBV6-5, with D perhaps matching TRBD1 (5 bases). Germline CDR1 reads MNHEY; CDR2 reads SVGAGI. Trimming removed 2 bases at V and 4 bases at J, with 8 bases between. This CDR3 region has 13 residues. CDR3: CASSYRGGYGYTF. The CDR3 region has the DNA TGTGCCAGCAGTTACCGGGGGGGCTATGGCTACACCTTC.

This clone has a single count. The chain has TRBV7-2 and TRBJ2-7, with a possible D match to TRBD1 (6 bases). V lost 1 base, J lost 12 bases, and 16 bases lay in between. Germline-derived CDR1 and CDR2 are SGHTA and FQGNSA. The CDR3 is 13 amino acids. The CDR3 sequence is CASSLDYGGLRYF. In DNA form, the CDR3 reads TGTGCCAGCAGCTTAGATTATGGGGGCTTGCGGTACTTC.

This clone was seen just once. The rearrangement joins TRBV5-4 to TRBJ1-6; D possibly corresponds to TRBD1 (5 bases). The CDR3 has 15 amino acids. Germline CDR1 and CDR2: SGHNT and YYREEE (reference sequence). V lost 4 bases to trimming and J lost 0 bases, with 8 bases between them. The CDR3 region is CASSGGSSYNSPLHF. The CDR3 bases are TGTGCCAGCAGCGGGGGGAGCTCCTATAATTCACCCCTCCACTTT.

The chain is built from TRBV7-2 and TRBJ1-1; 7 bases fit TRBD1. This CDR3 is 14 amino acids long. Trimming took 2 bases from V and 5 from J; bases not matched to a gene: 5. The germline CDR1 and CDR2 sequences are SGHTA and FQGNSA. The chain's CDR3 is CASSLSPRGTEAFF. CDR3 DNA: TGTGCCAGCAGCTTAAGCCCCAGGGGGACTGAAGCTTTCTTT.